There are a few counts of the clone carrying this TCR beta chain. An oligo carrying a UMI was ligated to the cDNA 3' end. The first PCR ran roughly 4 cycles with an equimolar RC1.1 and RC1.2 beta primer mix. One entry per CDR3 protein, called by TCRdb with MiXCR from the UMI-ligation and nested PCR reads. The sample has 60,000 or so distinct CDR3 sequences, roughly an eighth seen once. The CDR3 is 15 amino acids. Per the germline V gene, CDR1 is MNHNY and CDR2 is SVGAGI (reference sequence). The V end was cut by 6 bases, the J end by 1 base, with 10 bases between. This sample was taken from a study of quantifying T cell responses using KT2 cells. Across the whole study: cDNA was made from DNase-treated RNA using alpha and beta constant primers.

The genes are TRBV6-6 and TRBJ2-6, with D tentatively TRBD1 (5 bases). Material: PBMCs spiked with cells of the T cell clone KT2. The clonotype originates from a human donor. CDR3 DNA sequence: TGTGCCAGCAGAGCATCAGGGTCTGGGGCCAACGTCCTGACTTTC. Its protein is CASRASGSGANVLTF.